These 29 T cell receptor beta chains originate from one sample sequenced in a study of vaccination and CD4 T cells after COVID-19. The Oncomine TCR Beta short-read assay was applied to DNA of cultured CD4+ T cells. A single record per CDR3 protein comes from TCRdb applying MiXCR to the PCR reads. The sample carries 6,500 or so distinct CDR3 sequences, 45% to 60% recorded once. The antigens these receptors bind are not known. Treatment: approximately 11-day PBMC culture with coronavirus spike peptide pools or control peptides (ViraFEST assay). Samples of CD4+ T cells were obtained from the unexposed donor before the COVID-19 pandemic (2011-2018). Sequenced: CD4+ T cells from blood, cultured in vitro. The origin of the receptors is a human donor in good health.

There are a few counts of this clonotype. The rearrangement uses TRBV15 and TRBJ2-3, with a possible D match to TRBD2 (7 bases). Trimming stripped 1 base from V and 4 bases from J, with 15 bases between. The germline gives CDR1 LNHNV, CDR2 YYDKDF (reference sequence). This CDR3 is built from 16 residues. For the CDR3, the DNA is TGTGCCACCAGCAGAGGTTCGGGGGGCGTAGCAGATACGCAGTATTTT. Amino acids: CATSRGSGGVADTQYF.

The rearrangement links TRBV27 to TRBJ2-3, with D possibly TRBD2 on 6 matching bases. Germline-derived CDR1 and CDR2 are MNHEY and SMNVEV (reference sequence). Deletions cut 6 bases from V and 6 bases from J, with 16 bases between. This CDR3 comprises 14 residues. This CDR3 is CASRGGNLRDTQYF. CDR3 bases: TGTGCCAGCAGGGGAGGCAACTTGAGGGATACGCAGTATTTT.

The V call is TRBV7-9, the J call TRBJ1-1, with a tentative D call TRBD1 (5 bases). Germline CDR1 SEHNR, CDR2 FQNEAQ (reference sequence). The CDR3 loop spans 16 amino acids. V shed 5 bases and J shed 8 bases, with 24 bases lying between them. The CDR3 nucleotides read TGTGCCAGCAGCCAATCCCGGGACGGTACAAACGGAGAAGCTTTCTTT. Residues: CASSQSRDGTNGEAFF.

J is TRBJ2-1 and V is TRBV27; D tentatively reads TRBD1 or TRBD2 (5 bases each). The CDR3 length is 16 residues. With 3 bases removed from V and 6 bases from J, the gap between germline ends came to 18 bases. Germline values: CDR1 MNHEY, CDR2 SMNVEV (reference sequence). The CDR3 DNA reads TGTGCCAGCAGTTTCGGGATGCAAGGTGGGGGCAATGAGCAGTTCTTC. Amino acids: CASSFGMQGGGNEQFF.

The V and J genes are TRBV11-2 and TRBJ2-1; TRBD2 matches at 10 bases. This CDR3 has 14 amino acids. The germline V gene encodes CDR1 SGHAT and CDR2 FQNNGV. The V and J ends lost 8 bases and 6 bases, in that order; junction bases with no gene match: 7. The CDR3 DNA sequence: TGTGCCAGCGGTCAAGCGGGAGGGGCCAATGAGCAGTTCTTC. Its protein is CASGQAGGANEQFF.

The V call is TRBV6-1, the J call TRBJ1-1; 7 bases map to TRBD1. CDR1 is MNHNS, CDR2 SASEGT, per germline. V was pared by 6 bases and J by 5 bases, with 6 bases of the junction left unmatched. The CDR3 is 13 residues long. CDR3 region: CASRIDRVTEAFF. The CDR3 bases are TGTGCCAGCAGGATAGACAGGGTGACTGAAGCTTTCTTT.

This clonotype was counted a few times. This chain connects TRBV5-1 to TRBJ2-3, with D possibly being TRBD1 or TRBD2 (5 bases each). Looked up from germline, CDR1 is SGHRS and CDR2 is YFSETQ. Trimming removed 0 bases from V and 0 bases from J, with 8 bases in between. The CDR3 consists of 15 residues. Here the CDR3 reads CASSLGDPSTDTQYF. The CDR3 region has the DNA TGCGCCAGCAGCTTGGGGGACCCTAGCACAGATACGCAGTATTTT.

The V call is TRBV20-1, the J call TRBJ2-3, with D possibly called TRBD1 or TRBD2 (5 bases each). Germline CDR1 reads DFQATT; CDR2 reads SNEGSKA (reference sequence). The V end was cut by 5 bases, the J end by 1 base, with 10 bases between. The CDR3 loop spans 13 amino acids. CDR3 DNA sequence: TGCAGTGCTCATTGGGGACGCACAGATACGCAGTATTTT. It specifies CSAHWGRTDTQYF.

This rearrangement joins TRBV6-5 to TRBJ2-3; 10 nucleotides agree with TRBD2. The CDR3 sequence is 17 residues long. Germline V gives CDR1 MNHEY, CDR2 SVGAGI. V lost 2 bases and J lost 3; bases outside the gene matches: 8. The CDR3 sequence is CASSYRTSGGVTDTQYF. As DNA, the CDR3 is TGTGCCAGCAGTTACAGGACTAGCGGCGGGGTTACAGATACGCAGTATTTT.

The chain combines TRBV7-9 with TRBJ2-7; 16 bases match TRBD2. CDR1 SEHNR and CDR2 FQNEAQ come from the germline V gene (reference sequence). V lost 5 bases, J lost 6 bases, and 4 bases stayed unmatched. This CDR3 has 15 amino acids. The CDR3 DNA is TGTGCCAGCAGCCAAGGGACTAGCGGGAGGGCCGAGCAGTACTTC. This translates into CASSQGTSGRAEQYF.

This clonotype showed up just a few times. The V call is TRBV6-1, the J call TRBJ1-1; maybe TRBD1 (5 bases). The V end was cut by 5 bases, the J end by 2 bases, with 12 bases between. The CDR3 runs to 14 residues. Looked up from germline, CDR1 is MNHNS and CDR2 is SASEGT. The CDR3 region is CASSLRGGNTEAFF. The CDR3 nucleotides are TGTGCCAGCAGTCTCCGCGGGGGAAACACTGAAGCTTTCTTT.

The chain uses TRBV6-2 or TRBV6-3 and TRBJ1-5; 9 nucleotides line up with TRBD1. The CDR3 has 16 residues. Germline V gene sequence: CDR1 MNHEY, CDR2 SVGEGT. V dropped 5 bases and J dropped 5; count of bases not matched to a gene: 10. The CDR3 region is CASSPRGQGLHQPQHF. In DNA form, the CDR3 reads TGTGCCAGCAGTCCCCGGGGACAGGGTCTTCATCAGCCCCAGCATTTT.

The CDR3 nucleotides read TGCGCCAGCAGCCAAGATCTGGGACCTAGGACCCAGTACTTC. Protein: CASSQDLGPRTQYF. The chain combines TRBV4-1 with TRBJ2-5, with D perhaps given as TRBD1 or TRBD2 (5 bases each). V was shortened by 0 bases and J by 7 bases, with 12 bases between the two germline ends. The CDR3 extends over 14 amino acids. From germline, CDR1 is MGHRA and CDR2 YSYEKL.

The chain has TRBV25-1 and TRBJ2-5; TRBD1 aligns across 7 bases. The CDR3 loop spans 14 amino acids. The germline V gene has CDR1 MGHDK and CDR2 SYGVNS. V shed 5 bases and J 2 bases; nucleotides not matched to a gene: 5. The CDR3 reads CASSSQGLQETQYF. CDR3 nucleotide sequence: TGTGCCAGCAGTTCACAGGGGTTGCAAGAGACCCAGTACTTC.

This clonotype was picked up a small number of times. The chain uses TRBV19 and TRBJ1-5, with a possible D match to TRBD1 (6 bases). Germline lookup yields CDR1 LNHDA and CDR2 SQIVND (reference sequence). V lost 3 bases and J lost 0, with 24 bases in between. CDR3 length equals 20 residues. The chain's CDR3 is CASSIMGLRGSGYSNQPQHF. Here the CDR3 DNA reads TGTGCCAGTAGTATCATGGGACTGAGGGGGAGCGGCTATAGCAATCAGCCCCAGCATTTT.

V is TRBV30 and J is TRBJ1-5; no clear D gene. The V end lost 1 base, the J end lost 0 bases, and 4 bases lay between the germline ends. Germline loops: CDR1 GTSNPN, CDR2 SVGIG (reference sequence). The length of the CDR3 is 13 residues. The DNA of the CDR3 is TGTGCCTGGAGTGAAAGTAGCAATCAGCCCCAGCATTTT. Amino acids: CAWSESSNQPQHF.

This clonotype was observed once. V and J are TRBV18 and TRBJ2-5, with D perhaps matching TRBD1 (6 bases). Trimming removed 4 bases at V and 5 bases at J, with 8 bases between. The V gene's germline CDR1 is KGHSH and CDR2 LQKENI. The CDR3 extends over 12 amino acids. The CDR3 bases are TGTGCCAGCTCACTCACAGGGGAGACCCAGTACTTC. Its translation: CASSLTGETQYF.

Only a few counts were recorded for this clonotype. The chain employs TRBV20-1 and TRBJ1-2, with D possibly TRBD1 on 6 matching bases. There are 13 residues in the CDR3. Trimming shortened V by 0 bases and J by 4 bases, and 9 bases separated the two germline ends. Germline V gene sequence: CDR1 DFQATT, CDR2 SNEGSKA (reference sequence). The DNA of the CDR3 is TGCAGTGCTAGAGACAGGGGTCCCTATGGCTACACCTTC. It translates to CSARDRGPYGYTF.

Only one count was recorded for this clonotype. This chain links TRBV20-1 with TRBJ2-5; 11 nucleotides align to TRBD1. The J segment lost 5 bases and the V segment lost 6 bases, leaving 5 bases of the junction unmatched. Germline assignment: CDR1 DFQATT and CDR2 SNEGSKA (reference sequence). The CDR3 is made up of 13 amino acids. CDR3 DNA: TGCAGTGCGCCGGGACAGGGGGTTGAGACCCAGTACTTC. Its translation: CSAPGQGVETQYF.

About this clonotype: This clone may be a read error of a much larger clone one base away. The rearrangement joins TRBV11-2 to TRBJ2-7, with D perhaps matching TRBD1 (5 bases). Germline V gives CDR1 SGHAT, CDR2 FQNNGV. CDR3 length: 13 residues. CDR3 sequence: CASSFTGTYGQYF. As DNA, the CDR3 is TGTGCCAGCAGCTTTACAGGTACCTACGGGCAGTACTTC.

This clonotype was picked up a small number of times. J is TRBJ1-1 and V is TRBV6-1, with 8 bases identical to TRBD1. Germline CDR1 and CDR2: MNHNS and SASEGT. V trimming: 6 bases; J trimming: 4 bases; junction bases outside the gene matches: 4. CDR3 size: 13 residues. CDR3: CASSRTGTTEAFF. The DNA of the CDR3 is TGTGCCAGCAGCCGGACAGGGACCACTGAAGCTTTCTTT.

This chain uses TRBV7-9 with TRBJ2-3; 9 bases are shared with TRBD2. V was clipped by 6 bases and J by 1 base; unmatched bases: 2. The CDR3 length is 14 residues. Germline V lookup: CDR1 SEHNR, CDR2 FQNEAQ (reference sequence). This chain's CDR3 is CASRPSGGTDTQYF. CDR3 nucleotides: TGTGCCAGCAGACCTAGCGGGGGCACAGATACGCAGTATTTT.

The chain joins TRBV19 to TRBJ1-5; 7 nucleotides line up with TRBD1. The CDR3 spans 12 residues. Germline lookup yields CDR1 LNHDA and CDR2 SQIVND (reference sequence). Unmatched junction bases numbered 1, after V lost 7 bases and J lost 4 bases. CDR3 sequence reads: CASTQGNQPQHF. The CDR3 nucleotides read TGTGCCAGTACACAGGGGAATCAGCCCCAGCATTTT.

V gene TRBV9 combines with J gene TRBJ1-5; D gene unclear. V gave up 1 base and J gave up 6 bases, with 11 bases separating them. The CDR3 loop spans 14 amino acids. CDR1 SGDLS and CDR2 YYNGEE come from the germline V gene. CDR3 loop: CASSVYKTGQPQHF. Here the CDR3 DNA reads TGTGCCAGCAGCGTATATAAAACGGGTCAGCCCCAGCATTTT.

The chain combines TRBV7-6 with TRBJ2-1; 7 nucleotides match TRBD1. The germline gives CDR1 SGHVS, CDR2 FNYEAQ. CDR3 length: 14 residues. V shed 4 bases and J 4 bases; nucleotides not matched to a gene: 4. The CDR3 nucleotides read TGTGCCAGCAGCTCGCCGGGACAGTACAATGAGCAGTTCTTC. Its protein is CASSSPGQYNEQFF. The variable domain in full, with the rest retrieved from reference TRBV7-6 and TRBJ2-1, is GAGVSQSPRYKVTKRGQDVALRCDPISGHVSLYWYRQALGQGPEFLTYFNYEAQQDKSGLPNDRFSAERPEGSISTLTIQRTEQRDSAMYRCASSSPGQYNEQFFGPGTRLTVL.

V and J are TRBV27 and TRBJ1-6, with 7 bases that match TRBD1. Germline V gene lookup returns CDR1 MNHEY and CDR2 SMNVEV (reference sequence). The length of the CDR3 is 16 residues. The ends lost 2 bases at V and 7 bases at J; junction bases unmatched: 8. The CDR3 loop reads CASSLPRTGGNSPLHF. DNA of the CDR3: TGTGCCAGCAGTTTACCCCGGACAGGCGGCAATTCACCCCTCCACTTT.

CDR3 in DNA: TGTGCCACCAGTGAAGAGGGGGCCAGCGAGCAGTACTTC. It yields the protein CATSEEGASEQYF. V and J are TRBV24-1 and TRBJ2-7; TRBD1 agrees at 7 bases. Looked up from germline, CDR1 is KGHDR and CDR2 is SFDVKD. V dropped 4 bases and J dropped 6; count of bases not matched to a gene: 5. The CDR3 has 13 amino acids.

This clonotype was seen a handful of times. The V gene is TRBV6-1, the J gene TRBJ1-2; 7 bases align to TRBD1. CDR3 size: 12 residues. CDR1 and CDR2 (germline): MNHNS, SASEGT. V shed 5 bases and J 7 bases; nucleotides not matched to a gene: 4. In nucleotides, the CDR3 is TGTGCCAGCAGTAAACAGGGGTCTGGCTACACCTTC. The encoded protein is CASSKQGSGYTF.

This clonotype has only a few counts. The chain carries TRBV19 and TRBJ2-6; D is undetermined. The V gene's germline CDR1 is LNHDA and CDR2 SQIVND (reference sequence). CDR3 size: 16 residues. Trimming removed 10 bases from V and 0 bases from J, with 16 bases in between. CDR3 sequence reads: CATRNGPTSGANVLTF. The CDR3, as DNA: TGTGCCACTAGGAATGGACCGACCTCTGGGGCCAACGTCCTGACTTTC.